This T cell receptor (beta chain) was captured by sequencing in a study of OX40 agonist ivuxolimab in advanced cancers. General notes on the study: Ivuxolimab was a fully human IgG2 agonistic monoclonal antibody targeting the costimulatory receptor OX40 (CD134). Partial responses occurred in three dose-escalation patients: two with cutaneous melanoma and one with hepatocellular carcinoma. Intravenous ivuxolimab was administered to patients every 2 weeks at six dose levels: 0.01, 0.1, 0.3, 1.5, 3 and 10 mg/kg. Of the 50 to 55 dose-escalation patients, hepatocellular carcinoma was present in approximately 20, melanoma in around 15, renal cell carcinoma in 9 and head and neck cancer in 9. The monotherapy dose-escalation portion (N = 52 patients) of the phase I ivuxolimab trial is reported in the paper. The point of sequencing TCRbeta in the periphery was to test whether ivuxolimab changed TCR sequence diversity and drove clonal T-cell expansion. Prior anti-PD-1, anti-PD-L1 or anti-CTLA-4 therapy was permitted, and checkpoint inhibitors had been received by about 36% of dose-escalation patients. A male proportion of 82.7% and a mean age of approximately 61 years, ranging from 23 to 79, were recorded for the dose-escalation cohort.

Patients with autoimmune disease history or receiving systemic immunosuppression were excluded from the trial. Peripheral blood for TCR sequencing was collected from all dose cohorts at baseline, on cycle 4 day 1, and on cycle 7 day 1. The samples were drawn from a first-in-human, open-label, multicenter phase I dose-escalation trial of ivuxolimab. Adults with locally advanced or metastatic melanoma, renal cell carcinoma, hepatocellular carcinoma or head and neck squamous cell carcinoma were enrolled in the trial. Before TCR sequencing, CD4+ T cells and CD8+ T cells from peripheral blood were sorted into separate populations. A word on this clone: Its antigen remains unidentified. No clone much larger than this one lies a single base away; base qualities are absent.

General study outcomes and caveats: Clonal expansion of both CD4+ and CD8+ blood T cells was observed from baseline to week 6 at doses 0.1 to 3.0 mg/kg. Low levels of normalized T-cell clonal expansion were also seen in some patients who did not respond. After ivuxolimab, CD8+ T cells had more expanded clones than CD4+ T cells on average. Which antigens the clonally expanded peripheral T cells were specific for was not determined. In the 0.1-3.0 mg/kg groups, partial responders were among the patients with the lowest normalized peripheral clonal expansion, particularly in CD8+ T cells.

CDR1 and CDR2 (MNHNY, SVGAGI) derive from the germline V gene (reference sequence). From its cysteine to its phenylalanine, the CDR3 spans 14 amino acids. Only the CDR3 DNA is retained, 42 bases long and in frame from the first base. V is cut by 2 bases and J by 2 bases, and the space between the germline ends is 4 bases. Genomic DNA was extracted from sorted cells for sequencing of the TCRbeta CDR3 region. The immunoSEQ Assay was used for sequencing of TCRbeta CDR3 regions. Not all clones reach the TCRdb copy of this immuneACCESS table, which keeps in-frame sequences only. Checked studies attribute under half of the gap to unresolved V genes and leave the rest unexplained. The sample profile shows around 49,000 clones; roughly 84% of them were found once. The ten largest make up 15% of the sample.

The sequence derives from an adult with an advanced solid tumor such as melanoma, head and neck, liver or kidney cancer. The specimen comprised CD4+ or CD8+ T cells sorted from blood, sampled in a trial of the OX40 agonist ivuxolimab. The rearrangement combines TRBV6-6 with TRBJ2-6; no D gene call is confident. The CDR3 protein: CASSYGAGANVLTF. The nucleotide sequence is given as TGTGCCAGCAGTTACGGAGCTGGGGCCAACGTCCTGACTTTC.